The 13 T cell receptor beta chains reported below all come from one sample, sequenced in a study of blood T cell repertoires in COVID-19. Sequenced by immunoSEQ multiplex PCR; TCRdb stores in-frame clones only, minus some. The sample lists a few hundred thousand clones, around 89% occurring once. Source material: PBMCs or T cells enriched from blood (not recorded which). Source of these receptors: a woman in her twenties or thirties who had recovered from COVID-19.

This sequence joins TRBV28 and TRBJ2-5; 11 positions match TRBD2. Germline V lookup: CDR1 MDHEN, CDR2 SYDVKM. Trimming at V came to 3 bases and at J to 4 bases, leaving 13 bases not matched to a gene. The CDR3 extends over 18 amino acids. DNA for the CDR3: TGTGCCAGCAGTTTGAGAGTAGCGGGAGGGAACCAAAGAGAGACCCAGTACTTC. Protein sequence: CASSLRVAGGNQRETQYF.

In the case of this clone: A junction end diverges from the germline sequence, so it may reflect a read error. This sequence joins TRBV5-1 and TRBJ2-4; TRBD1 matches at 7 bases. The CDR3 is made up of 17 amino acids. Per germline, CDR1 SGHRS and CDR2 YFSETQ. In DNA, the CDR3 is TGCGCCAGCAGCTTGGCAGGGGGTGGGACAGCCCAAAACATTCAGTACTTC. Translating gives CASSLAGGGTAQNIQYF.

The chain has TRBV30 and TRBJ2-2; D unclear. Germline V CDR1 and CDR2: GTSNPN, SVGIG (reference sequence). CDR3 length: 11 amino acids. Trimming removed 0 bases at V and 10 bases at J, with 6 bases between. In DNA form, the CDR3 reads TGTGCCTGGAGTGTAACTGAGGAGCTGTTTTTT. This codes for CAWSVTEELFF. The full variable domain, with the rest looked up from reference TRBV30 and TRBJ2-2, is SQTIHQWPATLVQPVGSPLSLECTVEGTSNPNLYWYRQAAGRGLQLLFYSVGIGQISSEVPQNLSASRPQDRQFILSSKKLLLSDSGFYLCAWSVTEELFFGEGSRLTVL.

This chain uses TRBV2 with TRBJ2-6, with unresolved D. V gave up 3 bases and J gave up 0 bases, with 18 bases separating them. The CDR3 totals 19 residues. CDR1 and CDR2 (germline): SNHLY, FYNNEI. CDR3 sequence: CASSDSQTAVPSGANVLTF. The CDR3 coding sequence is TGTGCCAGCAGTGATAGCCAGACGGCTGTCCCCTCTGGGGCCAACGTCCTGACTTTC.

The chain combines TRBV19 with TRBJ1-3; 7 nucleotides match TRBD1. The germline CDR1 and CDR2 sequences are LNHDA and SQIVND (reference sequence). Unmatched junction bases numbered 3, after V lost 4 bases and J lost 3 bases. There are 14 residues in the CDR3. CDR3: CASSTRQGGNTIYF. CDR3 DNA sequence: TGTGCCAGTAGTACGAGACAGGGTGGAAACACCATATATTTT.

The chain employs TRBV6-2 or TRBV6-3 and TRBJ1-2; D remains ambiguous. This CDR3 has 13 amino acids. Between the trimmed V and J ends, which lost 4 bases and 6 bases, there was a span of 12 bases. Germline V gene lookup returns CDR1 MNHEY and CDR2 SVGEGT. The CDR3 loop is CASSLYFEHGYTF. The DNA for the CDR3 is TGTGCCAGCAGTTTGTACTTCGAGCATGGCTACACCTTC.

The genes are TRBV6-2 or TRBV6-3 and TRBJ2-4; 7 bases align to TRBD2. Unmatched junction bases numbered 14, after V lost 6 bases and J lost 0 bases. CDR3 length: 18 amino acids. The V gene's germline CDR1 is MNHEY and CDR2 SVGEGT. CDR3 DNA sequence: TGTGCCAGCAGCAGCCAACTAGCGCGTCGACTAGCCAAAAACATTCAGTACTTC. Encoded protein: CASSSQLARRLAKNIQYF.

This clone was counted only a few times. The chain carries TRBV10-3 and TRBJ2-1, with 7 bases that match TRBD1. J lost 10 bases, V lost 2 bases, and 11 bases had no gene match. The CDR3 length is 15 residues. Germline V gene data show CDR1 as ENHRY and CDR2 as SYGVKD. DNA of the CDR3: TGTGCCATCAGTGAGAAAGGGACAGCAAGAGGGGAGCAGTTCTTC. Its translation: CAISEKGTARGEQFF.

The chain has TRBV28 and TRBJ1-6; D perhaps matches TRBD1 (5 bases). Trimming left V 10 bases short and J 5 bases short, with 12 bases between. The germline V gene has CDR1 MDHEN and CDR2 SYDVKM. The CDR3 runs 13 residues. The CDR3 DNA reads TGTGCCATTCGCGGGGGGAATAATTCACCCCTCCACTTT. This sequence encodes CAIRGGNNSPLHF.

The chain uses TRBV28 and TRBJ2-2; 9 nucleotides match TRBD1. With V trimmed by 10 bases and J by 5 bases, 11 bases remained unmatched. Germline CDR1 and CDR2: MDHEN and SYDVKM. The CDR3 runs to 15 residues. CDR3 in amino acids: CATGKIGQGTGELFF. As DNA, the CDR3 is TGTGCCACCGGGAAAATCGGACAGGGGACCGGGGAGCTGTTTTTT.

This rearrangement joins TRBV18 to TRBJ2-2; D call uncertain. The CDR3 has 15 residues. CDR1 is KGHSH and CDR2 is LQKENI in the germline V gene. V was pared by 1 base and J by 0 bases, with 6 bases between. The chain's CDR3 is CASSPRTANTGELFF. CDR3 sequence (DNA): TGTGCCAGCTCACCACGCACAGCGAACACCGGGGAGCTGTTTTTT.

The chain joins TRBV19 to TRBJ1-1; D is unclear. Germline lookup yields CDR1 LNHDA and CDR2 SQIVND (reference sequence). The CDR3 is 13 amino acids. Trimming left V 7 bases short and J 1 base short, with 10 bases between. The chain's CDR3 is CASISWQNTEAFF. Written as DNA, the CDR3 is TGTGCCAGTATCTCTTGGCAGAACACTGAAGCTTTCTTT.

The chain links TRBV28 to TRBJ1-1; D perhaps matches TRBD1 (6 bases). CDR1 and CDR2 from the germline V gene are MDHEN and SYDVKM. The CDR3 is 12 residues long. V was cut by 10 bases and J by 1 base, with 10 bases left in between. The CDR3 here is CATQGRNTEAFF. DNA for the CDR3: TGTGCCACTCAGGGGAGGAACACTGAAGCTTTCTTT. Full variable domain (missing parts from reference TRBV28 and TRBJ1-1): DVKVTQSSRYLVKRTGEKVFLECVQDMDHENMFWYRQDPGLGLRLIYFSYDVKMKEKGDIPEGYSVSREKKERFSLILESASTNQTSMYLCATQGRNTEAFFGQGTRLTVV.